The rows below give T cell receptor beta chains drawn from one sample of a study of glioma-infiltrating T cells. TCRdb re-called the multiplex PCR reads through MiXCR, storing one row per CDR3 protein. The data show about 200,000 distinct CDR3 sequences, with about 32% seen just once and over 20% held by the top ten. Sequenced material: glioma tissue, nonneoplastic brain tissue, or PBMCs (not recorded which). These receptors were taken from a human donor with low-grade glioma or glioblastoma, undergoing nonglioma brain surgery, or in good health (not recorded which). Each CDR3 is given with its conserved first and last residue. The order of the fields is V gene, J gene, CDR3 protein.

v_call: TRBV30; j_call: TRBJ2-7; cdr3_aa: CAWSVGQGGHEQYF
v_call: TRBV19; j_call: TRBJ2-3; cdr3_aa: CASGGAAYTQYF
v_call: TRBV7-9; j_call: TRBJ2-3; cdr3_aa: CASSDTYRGSLTDTQYF
v_call: TRBV3-1; j_call: TRBJ1-4; cdr3_aa: CASNDRGGDEKLFF
v_call: TRBV18; j_call: TRBJ2-3; cdr3_aa: CASSLGLAGLTDTQYF
v_call: TRBV27; j_call: TRBJ2-7; cdr3_aa: CASMPYAYYEQYF
v_call: TRBV30; j_call: TRBJ2-1; cdr3_aa: CAWIGSSYNEQFF
v_call: TRBV7-2; j_call: TRBJ2-5; cdr3_aa: CASTPSGQTQETQYF
v_call: TRBV19; j_call: TRBJ2-7; cdr3_aa: CASSTQGFGSNEQYF
v_call: TRBV27; j_call: TRBJ2-7; cdr3_aa: CASSLRSAGEYEQYF
v_call: TRBV29-1; j_call: TRBJ1-1; cdr3_aa: CRGQENTEAFF
v_call: TRBV4-2; j_call: TRBJ1-2; cdr3_aa: CASSHEMQPTEYGYTF
v_call: TRBV7-2; j_call: TRBJ2-7; cdr3_aa: CASSTGLAGYEQYF
v_call: TRBV27; j_call: TRBJ1-1; cdr3_aa: CSSILTPLWSGIFAEAFF